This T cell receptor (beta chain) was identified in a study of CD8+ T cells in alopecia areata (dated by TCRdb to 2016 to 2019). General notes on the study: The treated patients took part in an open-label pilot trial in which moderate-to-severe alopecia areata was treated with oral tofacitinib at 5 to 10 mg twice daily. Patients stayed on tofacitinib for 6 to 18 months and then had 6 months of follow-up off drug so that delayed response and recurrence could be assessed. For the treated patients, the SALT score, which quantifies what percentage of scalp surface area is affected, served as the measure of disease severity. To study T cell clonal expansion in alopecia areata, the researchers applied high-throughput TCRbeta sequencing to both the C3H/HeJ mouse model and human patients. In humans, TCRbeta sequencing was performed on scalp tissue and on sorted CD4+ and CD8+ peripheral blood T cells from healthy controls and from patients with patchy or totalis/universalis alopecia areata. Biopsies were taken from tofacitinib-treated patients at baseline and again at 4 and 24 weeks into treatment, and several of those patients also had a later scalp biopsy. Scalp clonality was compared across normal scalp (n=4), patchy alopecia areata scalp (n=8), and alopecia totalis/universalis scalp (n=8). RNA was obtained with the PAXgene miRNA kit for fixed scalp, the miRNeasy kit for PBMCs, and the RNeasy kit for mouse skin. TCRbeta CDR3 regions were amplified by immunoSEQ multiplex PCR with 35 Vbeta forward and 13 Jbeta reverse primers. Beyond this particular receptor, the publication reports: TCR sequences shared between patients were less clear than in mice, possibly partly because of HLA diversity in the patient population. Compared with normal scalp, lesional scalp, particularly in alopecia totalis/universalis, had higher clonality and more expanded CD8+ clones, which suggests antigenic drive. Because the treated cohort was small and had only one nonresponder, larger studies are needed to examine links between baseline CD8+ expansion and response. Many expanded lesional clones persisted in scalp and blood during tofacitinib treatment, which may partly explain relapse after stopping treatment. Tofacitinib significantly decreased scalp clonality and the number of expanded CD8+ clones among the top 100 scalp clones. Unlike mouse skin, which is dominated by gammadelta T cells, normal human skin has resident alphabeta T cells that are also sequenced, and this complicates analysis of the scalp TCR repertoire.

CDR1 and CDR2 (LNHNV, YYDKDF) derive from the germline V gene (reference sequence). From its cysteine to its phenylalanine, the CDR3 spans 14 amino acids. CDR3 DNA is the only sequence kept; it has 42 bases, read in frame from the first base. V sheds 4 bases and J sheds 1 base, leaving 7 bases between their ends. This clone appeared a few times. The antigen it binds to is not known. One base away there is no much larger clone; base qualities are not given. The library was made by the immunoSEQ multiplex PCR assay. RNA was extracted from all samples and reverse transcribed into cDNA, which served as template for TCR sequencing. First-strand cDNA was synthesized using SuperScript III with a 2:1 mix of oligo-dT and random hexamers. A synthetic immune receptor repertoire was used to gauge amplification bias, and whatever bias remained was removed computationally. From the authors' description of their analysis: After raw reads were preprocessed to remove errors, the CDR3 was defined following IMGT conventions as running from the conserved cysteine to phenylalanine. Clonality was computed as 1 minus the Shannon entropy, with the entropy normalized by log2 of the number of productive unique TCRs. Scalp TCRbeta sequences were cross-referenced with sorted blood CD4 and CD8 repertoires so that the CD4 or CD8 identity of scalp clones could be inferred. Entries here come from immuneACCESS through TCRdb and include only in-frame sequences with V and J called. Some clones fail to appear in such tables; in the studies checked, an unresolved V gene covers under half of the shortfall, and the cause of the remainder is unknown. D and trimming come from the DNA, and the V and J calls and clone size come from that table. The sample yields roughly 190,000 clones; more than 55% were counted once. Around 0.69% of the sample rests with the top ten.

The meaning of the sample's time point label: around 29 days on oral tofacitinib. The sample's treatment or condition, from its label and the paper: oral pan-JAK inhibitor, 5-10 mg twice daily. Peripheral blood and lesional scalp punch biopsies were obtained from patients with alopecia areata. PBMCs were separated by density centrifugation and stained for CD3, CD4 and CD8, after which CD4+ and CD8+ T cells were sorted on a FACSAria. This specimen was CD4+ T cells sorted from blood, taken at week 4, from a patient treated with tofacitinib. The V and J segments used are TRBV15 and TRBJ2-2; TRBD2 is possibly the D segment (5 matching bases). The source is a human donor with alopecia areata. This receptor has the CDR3 CATSNSVNTGELFF. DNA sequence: TGTGCCACCAGCAATAGCGTGAACACCGGGGAGCTGTTTTTT.